Presented here are 28 T cell receptor beta chains from one specimen sequenced in a study of blood T cells in healthy people across ages (dated by TCRdb to between 2014 and 2017). The library relied on 5' RACE. The sequencer was an Illumina HiSeq 2500. A second PCR of about 7 to 12 cycles was run with a J-beta primer mix and a sample-barcoded 5' primer. TCRdb trimmed the raw reads at Q25, called clones with MiXCR and kept productive beta chains. Each CDR3 protein appears once, grouped with its most common genes and DNA. A total of hundreds of thousands of distinct CDR3 sequences appear in this sample, around half of them only once. The ten largest make up about a sixth of the sample. The sequenced material came from blood. These receptors all come from a man older than 75 in good health.

This clonotype showed up just a few times. This chain links TRBV20-1 with TRBJ2-7, with 8 bases matching TRBD2. The CDR3 extends over 16 amino acids. CDR1 is DFQATT, CDR2 SNEGSKA, per germline (reference sequence). Trimming took 1 base from V and 4 from J; bases not matched to a gene: 12. This CDR3 is CSARVFGREAVYEQYF. CDR3 DNA: TGCAGTGCTAGAGTTTTTGGGCGGGAGGCTGTTTACGAGCAGTACTTC.

The rearrangement joins TRBV29-1 to TRBJ2-7, with D possibly TRBD2 on 6 matching bases. CDR3 length: 13 residues. V gave up 7 bases and J gave up 7 bases, with 20 bases separating them. Germline V CDR1 and CDR2: SQVTM, ANQGSEA. The chain's CDR3 is CSAAPTSSGEQYF. CDR3 sequence (DNA): TGCAGCGCAGCCCCTACTAGCTCCGGTGAGCAGTACTTC.

CDR3 DNA: TGCAGCGTTGAAGTATTAGCGGGACAACGAGAGCAGTTCTTC. It yields the protein CSVEVLAGQREQFF. The chain uses TRBV29-1 and TRBJ2-1; 8 positions agree with TRBD2. Germline values: CDR1 SQVTM, CDR2 ANQGSEA. V dropped 1 base and J dropped 10; count of bases not matched to a gene: 9. The CDR3 sequence is 14 residues long.

The J gene is TRBJ2-5, the V gene TRBV30; unclear D gene. V shed 2 bases and J shed 4 bases, with 11 bases lying between them. CDR3 length: 13 amino acids. CDR1 GTSNPN and CDR2 SVGIG come from the germline V gene (reference sequence). CDR3 sequence reads: CAWSPGLGETQYF. The CDR3 region has the DNA TGTGCCTGGAGTCCCGGGCTAGGAGAGACCCAGTACTTC.

The V gene is TRBV5-1, the J gene TRBJ2-5; D is ambiguous. The better agreement between TRBJ2-7 and the DNA end casts doubt on the J call. The CDR3 contains 14 residues. Germline V gene data show CDR1 as SGHRS and CDR2 as YFSETQ. The CDR3 reads CASSLLSGVNEQYF. The DNA of the CDR3 is TGCGCCAGCAGCTTGCTTTCTGGGGTAAACGAGCAGTACTTC.

This clonotype was observed a few times. The V and J genes are TRBV20-1 and TRBJ2-7, with 9 nucleotides matching TRBD1. The CDR3 is 18 residues long. The germline gives CDR1 DFQATT, CDR2 SNEGSKA (reference sequence). V shed 0 bases and J 3 bases; nucleotides not matched to a gene: 15. CDR3 nucleotide sequence: TGCAGTGCTAGAGATCTCCTGATAGACAGGGGGAATTTCTACGAGCAGTACTTC. It yields the protein CSARDLLIDRGNFYEQYF.

CDR3 loop: CASRRRQGYEQYF. In nucleotides, the CDR3 is TGTGCCAGCAGACGAAGACAGGGCTACGAGCAGTACTTC. The chain employs TRBV2 and TRBJ2-7, with 7 bases matching TRBD1. CDR1 is SNHLY and CDR2 is FYNNEI in the germline V gene. The CDR3 consists of 13 residues. Trimming took 6 bases from V and 3 from J; bases not matched to a gene: 5.

CDR3 sequence reads: CASSHEQRGTSSEQFF. In DNA form, the CDR3 reads TGTGCCAGCAGCCATGAGCAACGAGGGACTAGTTCTGAGCAGTTCTTC. This sequence joins TRBV4-2 and TRBJ2-1, with 8 bases matching TRBD2. The CDR3 covers 16 residues. CDR1 is LGHNA, CDR2 YNFKEQ, per germline. The V and J ends lost 3 bases and 9 bases, in that order; junction bases with no gene match: 13.

This clonotype has a handful of counts. This chain connects TRBV10-3 to TRBJ2-3; 9 bases line up with TRBD1. V gave up 6 bases and J gave up 4 bases; unmatched junction bases: 5. CDR1 is ENHRY, CDR2 SYGVKD, per germline. This CDR3 has 14 residues. In DNA, the CDR3 is TGTGCCATCAGGGGGACAGGGTACGCAGATACGCAGTATTTT. This sequence encodes CAIRGTGYADTQYF.

V gene TRBV9 combines with J gene TRBJ2-5; D possibly corresponds to TRBD2 (5 bases). Germline values: CDR1 SGDLS, CDR2 YYNGEE. The CDR3 spans 14 residues. V was clipped by 4 bases and J by 11 bases, with 21 bases between them. The CDR3 DNA reads as TGTGCCAGCAGCATAGCGTCCCTAGGGAATGAGCAGTACTTC. Its translation: CASSIASLGNEQYF.

This clonotype was counted between two and nine times. The chain uses TRBV7-2 and TRBJ2-1, with 7 bases that match TRBD2. CDR1 SGHTA and CDR2 FQGNSA come from the germline V gene. With 3 bases clipped from V and 6 bases from J, the junction kept 8 bases outside the gene matches. This CDR3 region has 15 residues. The DNA for the CDR3 is TGTGCCAGCAGCTTTTTGGCGGGAGTTACCAATGAGCAGTTCTTC. Encoded protein: CASSFLAGVTNEQFF.

This clonotype was detected a few times. This chain connects TRBV7-2 to TRBJ2-7, with D maybe TRBD1 (6 bases). Trimming left V 1 base short and J 4 bases short, with 8 bases between. Germline V gene sequence: CDR1 SGHTA, CDR2 FQGNSA. This CDR3 spans 13 amino acids. Here the CDR3 DNA reads TGTGCCAGCAGCTTAGAACAGGGTTACGAGCAGTACTTC. Protein sequence: CASSLEQGYEQYF.

V is TRBV5-1 and J is TRBJ1-6; the D gene is possibly TRBD1 (5 bases). CDR1 is SGHRS and CDR2 is YFSETQ in the germline V gene. This CDR3 spans 15 amino acids. The V end lost 0 bases, the J end lost 8 bases, and 12 bases lay between the germline ends. CDR3 sequence reads: CASSLVGARYSPLHF. The DNA for the CDR3 is TGCGCCAGCAGCTTGGTAGGGGCGAGGTATTCACCCCTCCACTTT.

This clonotype was observed a handful of times. CDR3 sequence reads: CSASEDNEQFF. In DNA form, the CDR3 reads TGCAGTGCTAGCGAAGACAATGAGCAGTTCTTC. The chain joins TRBV20-1 to TRBJ2-1, with D hard to call. The CDR3 contains 11 residues. V was clipped by 3 bases and J by 5 bases, with 5 bases between them. CDR1 and CDR2 (germline): DFQATT, SNEGSKA (reference sequence).

The chain employs TRBV13 and TRBJ2-3; the D is unclear. Germline assignment: CDR1 PRHDT and CDR2 FYEKMQ (reference sequence). This CDR3 has 12 residues. V was pared by 7 bases and J by 2 bases, with 7 bases between. DNA of the CDR3: TGTGCCAGCACCGACTTCACAGATACGCAGTATTTT. Its translation is CASTDFTDTQYF.

J is TRBJ1-1 and V is TRBV9, with D maybe TRBD1 (5 bases). With 2 bases removed from V and 0 bases from J, the gap between germline ends came to 11 bases. The germline V gene encodes CDR1 SGDLS and CDR2 YYNGEE. This CDR3 spans 15 amino acids. The CDR3 sequence is CASSVAPGLNTEAFF. CDR3 in DNA: TGTGCCAGCAGCGTCGCCCCAGGGTTGAACACTGAAGCTTTCTTT.

Many counts were recorded for this clonotype. This chain connects TRBV29-1 to TRBJ2-1; the match to TRBD2 covers 9 bases. Per the germline V gene, CDR1 is SQVTM and CDR2 is ANQGSEA. The CDR3 extends over 14 amino acids. CDR3 in DNA: TGCAGGAAGGTAGCGGGAGAATCCTACAATGAGCAGTTCTTC. Its protein product is CRKVAGESYNEQFF.

This clonotype was recorded at least ten times. The chain joins TRBV12-3 or TRBV12-4 to TRBJ2-1; 12 bases map to TRBD2. The length of the CDR3 is 16 residues. Trimming cost V 5 bases and J 7 bases; bases outside gene matches: 9. The CDR3 spells CASSGRGTSGSNEQFF. DNA for the CDR3: TGTGCCAGCAGTGGACGGGGGACTAGCGGGTCTAATGAGCAGTTCTTC.

This chain connects TRBV20-1 to TRBJ2-3, with 8 nucleotides matching TRBD2. From germline, CDR1 is DFQATT and CDR2 SNEGSKA (reference sequence). Losses at the gene ends were 3 bases for V and 0 bases for J; bases not matched to a gene: 8. The CDR3 runs 16 residues. The CDR3, as DNA: TGCAGTGCTAGGAATCCTGGACTAGCTAGCACAGATACGCAGTATTTT. Its protein product is CSARNPGLASTDTQYF.

The V and J genes are TRBV28 and TRBJ2-7; no firm D call. The CDR3 contains 14 residues. CDR1 MDHEN and CDR2 SYDVKM come from the germline V gene. Trimming shortened V by 1 base and J by 4 bases, and 11 bases separated the two germline ends. The CDR3 loop is CASSLFVRNYEQYF. DNA of the CDR3: TGTGCCAGCAGTTTATTCGTCCGTAATTACGAGCAGTACTTC.

This clonotype came up many times. A much bigger clone sits one base away, suggesting this may be a read error. The chain employs TRBV9 and TRBJ2-5; TRBD2 might be the D (5 bases). The length of the CDR3 is 13 residues. Germline loops: CDR1 SGDLS, CDR2 YYNGEE. The V end lost 3 bases, the J end lost 4 bases, and 10 bases lay between the germline ends. The CDR3 here is CASSGAAGETQYF. DNA for the CDR3: TGTGCCAGCAGCGGAGCGGCGGGAGAGACCCAGTACTTC.

The chain has TRBV5-6 and TRBJ1-1; TRBD1 matches 7 bases. The CDR3 sequence is 15 residues long. The ends lost 0 bases at V and 3 bases at J; junction bases unmatched: 5. CDR1 is SGHDT and CDR2 is YYEEEE in the germline V gene. CDR3 sequence: CASSLGGQQYTEAFF. For the CDR3, the DNA is TGTGCCAGCAGCTTGGGGGGACAGCAATACACTGAAGCTTTCTTT.

Here the CDR3 reads CATSRARGQNMREAFF. CDR3 sequence (DNA): TGTGCCACCAGCCGAGCACGAGGTCAGAATATGAGGGAAGCTTTCTTT. The chain has TRBV24-1 and TRBJ1-1; D is uncertain. CDR3 size: 16 residues. In germline, CDR1 is KGHDR, CDR2 SFDVKD. Trimming removed 7 bases at V and 8 bases at J, with 25 bases between.

The chain links TRBV6-2 or TRBV6-3 to TRBJ2-3; TRBD2 aligns across 8 bases. The V gene end was trimmed by 0 bases and the J gene end by 5 bases; junction bases not matched to a gene: 10. Germline V gene lookup returns CDR1 MNHEY and CDR2 SVGEGT. CDR3 length equals 17 residues. DNA of the CDR3: TGTGCCAGCAGTTACTCCGGGCCTAACGGGGGGGTAGATACGCAGTATTTT. It specifies CASSYSGPNGGVDTQYF.

This clonotype came up a few times. V gene TRBV2 combines with J gene TRBJ2-7; D uncertain. CDR3 length: 15 amino acids. Germline-derived CDR1 and CDR2 are SNHLY and FYNNEI. Trimming took 5 bases from V and 2 from J, leaving 16 bases between them. This chain's CDR3 is CASSTRVGVTYEQYF. The CDR3 DNA follows: TGTGCCAGCAGTACAAGGGTGGGCGTGACCTACGAGCAGTACTTC.

The chain is built from TRBV3-1 and TRBJ2-2; TRBD2 is a possible D gene (5 bases). This CDR3 has 14 residues. From germline, CDR1 is LGHDT and CDR2 YNNKEL (reference sequence). Between the trimmed V and J ends, which lost 7 bases and 7 bases, there was a span of 16 bases. The CDR3 region has the DNA TGTGCCAGCACTTGGCGTAGAGGAGGCGGGGAGCTGTTTTTT. This encodes CASTWRRGGGELFF.

The chain links TRBV5-1 to TRBJ2-1, with D tentatively TRBD1 (6 bases). The CDR3 is 14 residues long. Trimming took off 4 bases at V and 8 bases at J, with 16 bases between the two ends. In germline, CDR1 is SGHRS, CDR2 YFSETQ. Written as DNA, the CDR3 is TGCGCCAGCAGCGCAACGACAGGACGGGATGAGCAGTTCTTC. This codes for CASSATTGRDEQFF. The full variable domain, its missing parts supplied by reference TRBV5-1 and TRBJ2-1, is KAGVTQTPRYLIKTRGQQVTLSCSPISGHRSVSWYQQTPGQGLQFLFEYFSETQRNKGNFPGRFSGRQFSNSRSEMNVSTLELGDSALYLCASSATTGRDEQFFGPGTRLTVL.

This rearrangement joins TRBV20-1 to TRBJ2-7, with no clear D. There are 13 residues in the CDR3. Germline V gene data show CDR1 as DFQATT and CDR2 as SNEGSKA (reference sequence). V was clipped by 3 bases and J by 2 bases, with 11 bases between them. For the CDR3, the DNA is TGCAGTGCTAGCCGGGCCTTGACCTACGAGCAGTACTTC. Translation gives CSASRALTYEQYF.